This is a list of T cell receptor beta chains from one sample in a study of PD-L1 blockade in urothelial cancer. Using immunoSEQ multiplex PCR, the repertoire was profiled, and TCRdb retains in-frame clones only, with some absent. Of approximately 38,000 clones detected, approximately 90% appear once; the ten largest clones hold 1.5% to 2%. The sequencing here drew on PBMCs, taken around atezolizumab (anti-PD-L1) treatment. These receptor sequences come from a man in his 60s with urothelial cancer. The CDR3 runs from the conserved cysteine through the conserved F or W. For some rows the clone size is stated as once, few or many, or as a class when expanded; others skip it.

V gene	clone size	J gene	CDR3 protein
TRBV4-1	NA	TRBJ1-6	CASRREVHSPLHF
TRBV7-8	NA	TRBJ1-5	CASSRFLIPSGTVAGQPQHF
TRBV27	once	TRBJ2-1	CASSFKGLRKFF
TRBV6-6	NA	TRBJ2-7	CASSYSTGGYYEQYF
TRBV7-8	NA	TRBJ1-4	CASSLLGTGGEEKLFF
TRBV28	NA	TRBJ1-1	CASSLRDISGKAFF
TRBV10-3	once	TRBJ2-7	CAIRGTSGRGDLVYEQYF
TRBV7-3	NA	TRBJ2-3	CASSTGATQYF
TRBV28	NA	TRBJ1-1	CASSLTVNTEAFF
TRBV9	NA	TRBJ2-1	CASSVSGSYNEQFF
TRBV5-1	NA	TRBJ2-1	CASSLLLAERNEQFF
TRBV5-1	NA	TRBJ2-3	CASRPGTSTSDTQYF
TRBV10-3	NA	TRBJ2-2	CAIQRGGTGELFF
TRBV4-2	NA	TRBJ1-2	CASSQGTGSLYGYTF
TRBV28	NA	TRBJ1-2	CASSLRDRERYGYTF
TRBV27	NA	TRBJ2-5	CASSLSPSTGQETQYF
TRBV10-2	NA	TRBJ2-7	CASSTWGDEQYF